The sequence of this T cell receptor (beta chain) was determined in a study of blood T cells in healthy people across ages. Study outcomes and limitations: More naive CD4+ cells and higher diversity were found in long-lived than in aged donors. Conclusively comparing naive with antigen-experienced cells was impossible with unsorted PBMCs.

Concerning this clonotype: Its antigen is undetermined.

There were at least 6 micrograms of total RNA extracted from every sample. A second PCR, run for about 7 to 11 cycles, used a sample-barcoded 5' primer plus a J-beta primer mix. MiXCR, applied by TCRdb to the 5' RACE reads, yields one record per CDR3 protein. The data hold about 1.4 million distinct CDR3 sequences, with roughly 59% observed a single time. The clonotype was recovered from a young man in good health. Sample: blood.

In DNA, the CDR3 is TGTGCCAGCAGCAAATGCAGGTGGAAGACAACCGATACGCAGTATTTT. Translating gives CASSKCRWKTTDTQYF. The chain uses TRBV21-1 and TRBJ2-3. TRBV21-1 is annotated as a pseudogene. CDR3 length: 16 residues.